These T cell receptor beta chains were read from a single sample in a study of cytomegalovirus exposure and HLA in healthy donors. Profiling relied on immunoSEQ multiplex PCR, and the TCRdb table lists in-frame clones only, not all of them. The data contain 100,000 to 150,000 clones, about 68% of them singletons. Sequenced material: PBMCs. These receptors were collected from a middle-aged man in good health and CMV-seropositive. Each CDR3 is given with its conserved first and last residue. D genes are given only for firm matches. For some rows the clone size is stated as once, few or many, or as a class when expanded; others skip it.

>-|-|TRBJ1-2|TRBV28|12
CASSFPLGGYTF
TGTGCCAGCAGTTTTCCGTTGGGAGGGTACACCTTC
>-|TRBD1|TRBJ2-7|TRBV18|14
CASSHPGQGKEQYF
TGTGCCAGCTCGCACCCGGGACAGGGGAAGGAGCAGTACTTC
>-|TRBD1|TRBJ2-7|TRBV5-4|17
CASSLEARQGKGYEQYF
TGTGCCAGCAGCTTGGAGGCCCGACAGGGCAAGGGTTACGAGCAGTACTTC
>-|-|TRBJ2-5|TRBV6-1|16
CASSEAGALYQETQYF
TGTGCCAGCAGTGAAGCGGGGGCCCTGTACCAAGAGACCCAGTACTTC
>-|-|TRBJ2-7|TRBV27|13
CASSFQARYEQYF
TGTGCCAGCAGTTTTCAAGCGAGGTACGAGCAGTACTTC
>-|TRBD1|TRBJ1-1|TRBV10-3|15
CAISGGTGPPQVAFF
TGTGCCATCAGTGGGGGGACAGGCCCCCCACAGGTAGCTTTCTTT
>-|-|TRBJ1-5|TRBV2|15
CASTEHGGAEQPQHF
TGTGCCAGCACCGAACATGGGGGCGCAGAACAGCCCCAGCATTTT
>few|TRBD1|TRBJ1-2|TRBV15|14
CATSRLGTGHGYTF
TGTGCCACCAGCAGACTAGGGACAGGACATGGCTACACCTTC
>-|TRBD2|TRBJ2-3|TRBV28|14
CASVGRGGIDTQYF
TGTGCCAGCGTCGGGCGGGGGGGCATAGATACGCAGTATTTT
>-|-|TRBJ2-7|TRBV9|15
CASSPLGGSGSEQYF
TGTGCCAGCAGCCCTCTGGGGGGATCCGGTTCTGAGCAGTACTTC
>-|TRBD2|TRBJ2-3|TRBV7-9|17
CASSPLRLAGFTDTQYF
TGTGCCAGCAGCCCCCTCCGGCTAGCGGGCTTCACAGATACGCAGTATTTT
>few|-|TRBJ1-1|TRBV9|12
CASSVGETEAFF
TGTGCCAGCAGCGTAGGCGAAACTGAAGCTTTCTTT
>-|-|TRBJ1-2|TRBV20-1|10
CSAGGDGYTF
TGCAGTGCTGGGGGGGATGGCTACACCTTC
>-|TRBD2|TRBJ2-1|TRBV5-1|17
CASSLGRTSGFYNEQFF
TGCGCCAGCAGCTTGGGGCGGACTAGCGGTTTTTACAATGAGCAGTTCTTC
>-|-|TRBJ1-6|TRBV27|14
CASSFSPQGSPLHF
TGTGCCAGCAGTTTTAGCCCCCAGGGTTCACCCCTCCACTTT
>-|TRBD1|TRBJ2-5|TRBV5-4|13
CASSRDRGETQYF
TGTGCCAGCAGCCGGGACAGGGGAGAGACCCAGTACTTC
>-|-|TRBJ1-1|TRBV7-8|13
CASRGVGRTEAFF
TGTGCCAGCCGGGGGGTGGGCCGGACTGAAGCTTTCTTT
>-|TRBD2|TRBJ2-2|TRBV6-5|13
CASREREAGELFF
TGTGCCAGCAGGGAGCGGGAGGCCGGGGAGCTGTTTTTT
>-|-|TRBJ1-3|TRBV7-8|17
CASSTQSVRGSGNTIYF
TGTGCCAGCAGCACCCAATCGGTCAGGGGATCCGGAAACACCATATATTTT
>-|TRBD1|TRBJ2-2|TRBV6-4|16
CASSPLDRANTGELFF
TGTGCCAGCAGTCCACTGGACAGGGCGAACACCGGGGAGCTGTTTTTT
>-|TRBD1|TRBJ2-5|TRBV6-5|16
CASSYEGQGYQETQYF
TGTGCCAGCAGTTATGAGGGACAGGGGTACCAAGAGACCCAGTACTTC
>-|-|TRBJ2-1|TRBV9|15
CASSADGGSYNEQFF
TGTGCCAGCAGCGCCGATGGGGGGTCCTACAATGAGCAGTTCTTC
>few|-|TRBJ2-5|TRBV2|11
CASSSGETQYF
TGTGCCAGCTCCTCGGGGGAGACCCAGTACTTC
>-|-|TRBJ1-2|TRBV6-5|12
CASSYSQGTYTF
TGTGCCAGCAGTTACTCGCAGGGGACCTACACCTTC
>-|-|TRBJ2-7|TRBV15|14
CATGSPGQAYEQYF
TGTGCCACCGGCAGCCCGGGACAAGCCTACGAGCAGTACTTC
>-|TRBD2|TRBJ2-1|TRBV27|13
CASGRASGNEQFF
TGTGCCAGCGGGAGGGCCTCAGGGAATGAGCAGTTCTTC
>-|-|TRBJ1-2|TRBV28|13
CASSLNARYGYTF
TGTGCCAGCAGTTTGAACGCTCGGTATGGCTACACCTTC
>-|TRBD1|TRBJ2-2|TRBV7-7|15
CASSFEGAYTGELFF
TGTGCCAGCAGCTTTGAGGGGGCATATACCGGGGAGCTGTTTTTT
>-|-|TRBJ2-6|TRBV29-1|14
CSVDRVAGANVLTF
TGCAGCGTTGACAGGGTGGCTGGGGCCAACGTCCTGACTTTC
>few|-|TRBJ1-5|TRBV6-5|13
CASSYSPGQPQHF
TGTGCCAGCAGTTACTCCCCCGGGCAGCCCCAGCATTTT
>few|-|TRBJ2-3|TRBV6-1|15
CASSEGPSDTDTQYF
TGTGCCAGCAGTGAAGGGCCTTCTGACACAGATACGCAGTATTTT
>-|-|TRBJ2-1|TRBV28|16
CASSLRGQVAYNEQFF
TGTGCCAGCAGTTTACGGGGACAAGTAGCCTACAATGAGCAGTTCTTC
>few|TRBD2|TRBJ2-3|TRBV28|16
CASSRLRGRAGDTQYF
TGTGCCAGCAGCCGCCTTCGGGGGAGGGCCGGGGATACGCAGTATTTT
>-|TRBD1|TRBJ1-4|TRBV6-5|15
CASRIDRANNEKLFF
TGTGCCAGCAGAATCGACAGGGCGAATAATGAAAAACTGTTTTTT
>-|-|TRBJ2-7|TRBV27|14
CASSGWDTAYEQYF
TGTGCCAGCAGTGGCTGGGACACCGCCTACGAGCAGTACTTC
>-|TRBD2|TRBJ2-1|TRBV2|17
CASSARLAGISYNEQFF
TGTGCCAGCAGTGCGAGACTAGCGGGGATCTCCTACAATGAGCAGTTCTTC
>-|-|TRBJ2-5|TRBV29-1|11
CSVGGMGTQYF
TGCAGCGTGGGAGGTATGGGGACCCAGTACTTC
>-|-|TRBJ1-2|TRBV19|18
CASSMEIGGRLQYDGYTF
TGTGCCAGTAGTATGGAGATCGGGGGGCGCTTGCAGTACGATGGCTACACCTTC
>-|-|TRBJ2-7|TRBV18|13
CASSPGGIHEQYF
TGTGCCAGCTCACCTGGAGGGATCCACGAGCAGTACTTC
>-|-|TRBJ1-4|TRBV7-6|13
CASSLGQNEKLFF
TGTGCCAGCAGCTTAGGGCAGAATGAAAAACTGTTTTTT
>-|TRBD2|TRBJ2-3|TRBV4-1|15
CASSALAASTDTQYF
TGCGCCAGCAGCGCACTAGCGGCTAGCACAGATACGCAGTATTTT
>-|-|TRBJ2-5|TRBV7-6|11
CASSLQSTQYF
TGTGCCAGCAGCTTACAAAGCACCCAGTACTTC
>-|TRBD2|TRBJ2-1|TRBV4-3|16
CASSQDMASGRNEQFF
TGCGCCAGCAGCCAAGACATGGCTAGCGGGAGGAATGAGCAGTTCTTC
>once|-|TRBJ1-4|TRBV5-5|14
CASSLAGEIEKLFF
TGTGCCAGCAGCTTGGCAGGGGAAATCGAAAAACTGTTTTTT
>-|TRBD2|TRBJ2-5|TRBV7-2|16
CASSFMLAGGQETQYF
TGTGCCAGCAGCTTTATGCTAGCGGGGGGGCAAGAGACCCAGTACTTC
>-|TRBD1|TRBJ2-1|TRBV5-5|18
CASSSIKSDRVIHNEQFF
TGTGCCAGCAGCTCCATCAAATCGGACAGGGTGATCCACAATGAGCAGTTCTTC
>-|-|TRBJ1-6|TRBV10-3|14
CAISEEGSDSPLHF
TGTGCCATCAGTGAGGAGGGATCTGATTCACCCCTCCACTTT
>-|-|TRBJ1-2|TRBV10-1|11
CAIAGLYGYTF
TGCGCCATAGCGGGGTTGTATGGCTACACCTTC
>-|TRBD2|TRBJ2-3|TRBV9|16
CASSVAQAGGTDTQYF
TGTGCCAGCAGCGTAGCTCAGGCGGGGGGCACAGATACGCAGTATTTT
>few|-|TRBJ1-2|TRBV25-1|15
CASTSAGLNYYGYTF
TGTGCCAGCACCTCAGCAGGACTAAACTACTATGGCTACACCTTC
>-|-|TRBJ1-2|TRBV7-9|13
CASTPGVNYGYTF
TGTGCCAGCACTCCGGGAGTGAACTATGGCTACACCTTC
>-|-|TRBJ2-7|TRBV6-1|13
CASSELPNYEQYF
TGTGCCAGCAGCGAGCTGCCGAACTACGAGCAGTACTTC